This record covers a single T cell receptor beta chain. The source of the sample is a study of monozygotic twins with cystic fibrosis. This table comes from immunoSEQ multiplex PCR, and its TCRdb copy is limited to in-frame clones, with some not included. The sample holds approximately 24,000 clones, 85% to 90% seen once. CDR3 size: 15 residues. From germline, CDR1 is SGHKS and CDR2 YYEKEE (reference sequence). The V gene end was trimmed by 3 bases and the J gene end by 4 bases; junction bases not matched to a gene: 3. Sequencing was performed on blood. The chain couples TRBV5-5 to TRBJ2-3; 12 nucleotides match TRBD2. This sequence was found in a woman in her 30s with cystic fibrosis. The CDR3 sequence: CASSSLAGGSDTQYF. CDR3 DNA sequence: TGTGCCAGCAGCTCACTAGCGGGGGGTTCAGATACGCAGTATTTT.